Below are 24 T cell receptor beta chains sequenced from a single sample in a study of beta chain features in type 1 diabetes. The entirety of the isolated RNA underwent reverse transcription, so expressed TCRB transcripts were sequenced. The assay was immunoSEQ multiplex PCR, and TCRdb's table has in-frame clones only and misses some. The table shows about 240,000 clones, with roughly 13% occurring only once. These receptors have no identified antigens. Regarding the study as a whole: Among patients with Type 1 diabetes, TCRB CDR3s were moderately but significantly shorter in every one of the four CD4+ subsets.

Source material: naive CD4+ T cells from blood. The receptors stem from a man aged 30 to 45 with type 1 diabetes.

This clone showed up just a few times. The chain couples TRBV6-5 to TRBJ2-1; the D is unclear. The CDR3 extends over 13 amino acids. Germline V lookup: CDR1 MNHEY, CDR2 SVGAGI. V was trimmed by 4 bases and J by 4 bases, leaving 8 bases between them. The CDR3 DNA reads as TGTGCCAGCAGTTCGACATTATACAATGAGCAGTTCTTC. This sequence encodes CASSSTLYNEQFF.

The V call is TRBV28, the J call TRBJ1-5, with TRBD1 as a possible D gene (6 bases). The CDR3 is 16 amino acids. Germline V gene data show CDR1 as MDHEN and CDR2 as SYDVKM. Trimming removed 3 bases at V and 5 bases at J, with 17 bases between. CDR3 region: CASSFLGAGAHQPQHF. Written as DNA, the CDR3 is TGTGCCAGCAGTTTTCTGGGGGCAGGGGCGCATCAGCCCCAGCATTTT.

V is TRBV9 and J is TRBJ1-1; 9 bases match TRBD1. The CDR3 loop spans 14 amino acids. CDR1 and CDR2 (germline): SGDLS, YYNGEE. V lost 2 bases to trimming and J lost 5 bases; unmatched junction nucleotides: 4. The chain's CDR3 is CASSVTDRGTEAFF. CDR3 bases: TGTGCCAGCAGCGTCACCGACAGGGGGACTGAAGCTTTCTTT.

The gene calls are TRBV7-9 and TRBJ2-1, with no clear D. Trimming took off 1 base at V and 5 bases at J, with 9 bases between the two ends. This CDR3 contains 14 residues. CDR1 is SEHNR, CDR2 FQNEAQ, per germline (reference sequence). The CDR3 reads CASSLVGSDNEQFF. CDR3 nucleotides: TGTGCCAGCAGCTTAGTCGGGTCCGACAATGAGCAGTTCTTC.

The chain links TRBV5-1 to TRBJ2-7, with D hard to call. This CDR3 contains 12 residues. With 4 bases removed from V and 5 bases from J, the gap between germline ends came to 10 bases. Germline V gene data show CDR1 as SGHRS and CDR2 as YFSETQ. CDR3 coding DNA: TGCGCCAGCAGCCTAGACCGACACGAGCAGTACTTC. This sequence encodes CASSLDRHEQYF.

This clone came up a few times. DNA for the CDR3: TGCGCCAGCAGCCGGGGAGGAGGGAGAGACGAGCAGTACTTC. Amino acid sequence: CASSRGGGRDEQYF. This chain uses TRBV5-1 with TRBJ2-7; D perhaps matches TRBD2 (6 bases). Trimming cost V 4 bases and J 5 bases, with 16 bases left between them. The germline gives CDR1 SGHRS, CDR2 YFSETQ. The CDR3 extends over 14 amino acids. Combining the CDR3 with reference TRBV5-1 and TRBJ2-7 gives the whole variable domain KAGVTQTPRYLIKTRGQQVTLSCSPISGHRSVSWYQQTPGQGLQFLFEYFSETQRNKGNFPGRFSGRQFSNSRSEMNVSTLELGDSALYLCASSRGGGRDEQYFGPGTRLTVT.

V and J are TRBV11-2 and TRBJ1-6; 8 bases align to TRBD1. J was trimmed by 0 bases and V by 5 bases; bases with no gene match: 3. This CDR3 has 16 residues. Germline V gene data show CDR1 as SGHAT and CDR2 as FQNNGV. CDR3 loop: CASSITGGSYNSPLHF. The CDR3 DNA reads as TGTGCCAGCAGCATAACAGGGGGCTCCTATAATTCACCCCTCCACTTT.

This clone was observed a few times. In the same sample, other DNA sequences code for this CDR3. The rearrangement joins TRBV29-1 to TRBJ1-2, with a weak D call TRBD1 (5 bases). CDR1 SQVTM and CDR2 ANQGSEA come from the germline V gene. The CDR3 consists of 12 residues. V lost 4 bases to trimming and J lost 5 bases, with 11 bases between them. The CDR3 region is CSVGQGDYGYTF. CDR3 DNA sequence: TGCAGCGTTGGGCAGGGCGATTATGGCTACACCTTC.

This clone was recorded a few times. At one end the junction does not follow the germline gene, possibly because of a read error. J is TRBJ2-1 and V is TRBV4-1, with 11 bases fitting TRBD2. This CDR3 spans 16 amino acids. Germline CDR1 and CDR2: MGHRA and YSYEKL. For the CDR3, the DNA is TGCGCCAGCAGCCGAGGGACTAGCGGATCCTTCAATGAGCAGTTCTTC. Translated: CASSRGTSGSFNEQFF.

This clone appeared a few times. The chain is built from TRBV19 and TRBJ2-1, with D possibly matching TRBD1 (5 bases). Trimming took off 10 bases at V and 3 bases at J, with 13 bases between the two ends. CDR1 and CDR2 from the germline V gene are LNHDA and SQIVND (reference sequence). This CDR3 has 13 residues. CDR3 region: CATTGQGYNEQFF. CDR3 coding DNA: TGTGCCACCACTGGGCAGGGCTACAATGAGCAGTTCTTC.

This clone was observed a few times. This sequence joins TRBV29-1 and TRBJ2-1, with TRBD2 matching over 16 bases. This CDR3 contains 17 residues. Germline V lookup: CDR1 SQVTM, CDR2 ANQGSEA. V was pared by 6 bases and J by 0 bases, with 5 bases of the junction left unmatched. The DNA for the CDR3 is TGCAGCGTGGGACTAGCGGGAGGGTATGGCTCCTACAATGAGCAGTTCTTC. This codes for CSVGLAGGYGSYNEQFF.

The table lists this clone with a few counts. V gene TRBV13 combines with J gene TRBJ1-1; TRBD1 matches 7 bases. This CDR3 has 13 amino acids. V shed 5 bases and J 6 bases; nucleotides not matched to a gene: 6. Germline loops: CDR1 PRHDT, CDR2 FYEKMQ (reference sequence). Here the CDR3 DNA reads TGTGCCAGCAGCCCGCGCAGGGGGGCTGAAGCTTTCTTT. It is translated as CASSPRRGAEAFF. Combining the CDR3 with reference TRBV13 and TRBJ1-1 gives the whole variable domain AAGVIQSPRHLIKEKRETATLKCYPIPRHDTVYWYQQGPGQDPQFLISFYEKMQSDKGSIPDRFSAQQFSDYHSELNMSSLELGDSALYFCASSPRRGAEAFFGQGTRLTVV.

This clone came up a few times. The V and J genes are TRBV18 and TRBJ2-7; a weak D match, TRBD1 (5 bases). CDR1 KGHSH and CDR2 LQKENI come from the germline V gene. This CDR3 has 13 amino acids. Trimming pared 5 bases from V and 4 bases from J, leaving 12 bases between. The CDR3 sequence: CASSASTGYEQYF. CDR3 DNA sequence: TGTGCCAGCTCAGCGTCAACAGGTTACGAGCAGTACTTC.

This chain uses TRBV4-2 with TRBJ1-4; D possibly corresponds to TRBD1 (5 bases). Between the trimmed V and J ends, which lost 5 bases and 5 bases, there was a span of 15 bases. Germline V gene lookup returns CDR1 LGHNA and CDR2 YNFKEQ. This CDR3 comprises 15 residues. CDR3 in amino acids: CASSEGTKSNEKLFF. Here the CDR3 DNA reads TGTGCCAGCAGCGAAGGGACTAAGTCGAATGAAAAACTGTTTTTT.

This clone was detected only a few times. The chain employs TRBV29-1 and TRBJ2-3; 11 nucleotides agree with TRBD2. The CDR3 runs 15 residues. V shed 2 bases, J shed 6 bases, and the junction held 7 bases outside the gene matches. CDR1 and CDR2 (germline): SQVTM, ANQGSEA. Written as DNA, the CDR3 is TGCAGCGTTGAAAGGCCTAGCGGGAGGAGGGATACGCAGTATTTT. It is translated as CSVERPSGRRDTQYF.

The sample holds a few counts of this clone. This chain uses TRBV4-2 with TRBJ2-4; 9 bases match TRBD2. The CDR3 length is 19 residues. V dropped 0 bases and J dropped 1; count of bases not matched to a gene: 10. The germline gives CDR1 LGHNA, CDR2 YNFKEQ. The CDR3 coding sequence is TGTGCCAGCAGCCAAGAGACCAGCGGGGGGAAATTGGCCAAAAACATTCAGTACTTC. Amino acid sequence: CASSQETSGGKLAKNIQYF.

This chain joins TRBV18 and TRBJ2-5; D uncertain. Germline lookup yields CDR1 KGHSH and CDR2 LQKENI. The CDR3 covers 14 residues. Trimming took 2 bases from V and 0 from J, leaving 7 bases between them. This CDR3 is CASSPTENQETQYF. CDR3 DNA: TGTGCCAGCTCACCAACAGAAAACCAAGAGACCCAGTACTTC.

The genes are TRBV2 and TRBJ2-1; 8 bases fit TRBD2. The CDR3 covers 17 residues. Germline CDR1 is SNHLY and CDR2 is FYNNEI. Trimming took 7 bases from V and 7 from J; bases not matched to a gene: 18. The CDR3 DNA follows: TGTGCCAGCACGGGAGGGGCGGGGCCTCCCCTGGGGAATGAGCAGTTCTTC. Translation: CASTGGAGPPLGNEQFF. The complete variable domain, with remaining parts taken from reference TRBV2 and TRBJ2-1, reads EPEVTQTPSHQVTQMGQEVILRCVPISNHLYFYWYRQILGQKVEFLVSFYNNEISEKSEIFDDQFSVERPDGSNFTLKIRSTKLEDSAMYFCASTGGAGPPLGNEQFFGPGTRLTVL.

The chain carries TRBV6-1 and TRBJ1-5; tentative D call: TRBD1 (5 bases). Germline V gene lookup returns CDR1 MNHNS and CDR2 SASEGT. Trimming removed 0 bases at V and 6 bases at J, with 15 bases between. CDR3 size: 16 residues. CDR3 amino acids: CASSEAAGRFGQPQHF. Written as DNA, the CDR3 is TGTGCCAGCAGTGAAGCGGCAGGGAGGTTCGGTCAGCCCCAGCATTTT.

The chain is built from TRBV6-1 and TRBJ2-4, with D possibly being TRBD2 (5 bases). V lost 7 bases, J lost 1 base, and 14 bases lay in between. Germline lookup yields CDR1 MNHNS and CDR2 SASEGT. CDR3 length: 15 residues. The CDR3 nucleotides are TGTGCCAGCATGGGAGCGACGGAGGCCAAAAACATTCAGTACTTC. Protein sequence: CASMGATEAKNIQYF.

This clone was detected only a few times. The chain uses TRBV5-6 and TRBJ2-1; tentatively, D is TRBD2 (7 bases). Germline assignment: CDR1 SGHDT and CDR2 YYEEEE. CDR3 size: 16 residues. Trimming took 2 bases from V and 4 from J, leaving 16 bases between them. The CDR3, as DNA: TGTGCCAGCAGCTTACCCGCGGGGGCGACATACAATGAGCAGTTCTTC. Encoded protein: CASSLPAGATYNEQFF. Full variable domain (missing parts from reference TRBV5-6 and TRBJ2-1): DAGVTQSPTHLIKTRGQQVTLRCSPKSGHDTVSWYQQALGQGPQFIFQYYEEEERQRGNFPDRFSGHQFPNYSSELNVNALLLGDSALYLCASSLPAGATYNEQFFGPGTRLTVL.

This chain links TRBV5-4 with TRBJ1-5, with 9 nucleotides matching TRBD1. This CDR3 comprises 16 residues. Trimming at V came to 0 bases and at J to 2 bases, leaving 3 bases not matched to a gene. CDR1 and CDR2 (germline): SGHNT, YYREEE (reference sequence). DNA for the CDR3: TGTGCCAGCAGCTTGGAAGGGGACAGGGGCAATCAGCCCCAGCATTTT. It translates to CASSLEGDRGNQPQHF.

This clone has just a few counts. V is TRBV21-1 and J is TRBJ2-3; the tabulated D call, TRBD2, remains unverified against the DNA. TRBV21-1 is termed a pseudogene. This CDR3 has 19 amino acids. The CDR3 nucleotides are TGTGCCAGCAGCAAACCCAGCGGGAGGGCCCGATGTAACACAGATACGCAGTATTTT. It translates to CASSKPSGRARCNTDTQYF.

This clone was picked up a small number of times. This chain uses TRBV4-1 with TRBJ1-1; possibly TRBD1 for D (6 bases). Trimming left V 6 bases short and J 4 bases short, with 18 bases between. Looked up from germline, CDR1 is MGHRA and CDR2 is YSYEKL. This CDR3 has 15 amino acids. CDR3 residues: CASRLQGSGVTEAFF. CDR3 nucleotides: TGCGCCAGCAGACTACAGGGAAGCGGGGTCACTGAAGCTTTCTTT.